This TCR beta chain was recorded in a study of blood T cells in healthy people across ages. The study's findings and limits: The diversity estimates, figures obtained from one million T cells, were considered underestimates. Across samples, TCR beta diversity tracked strongly with naive T cell percentage.

With regard to this clonotype: Antigen specificity is unknown.

Per-sample PBMC isolation yielded at least 7 million cells. The CDR3 has 16 residues. Looked up from germline, CDR1 is SEHNR and CDR2 is FQNEAQ (reference sequence). Trimming pared 1 base from V and 2 bases from J, leaving 14 bases between. Primers used in a second PCR of roughly 6 to 11 cycles were a sample-barcoded 5' primer and a J-beta primer mix. Every cDNA molecule bore a tag from a template-switch adaptor containing 12 random nucleotides. Via MiXCR, TCRdb re-called the 5' RACE reads, giving one row per CDR3 protein. The sample carries 1.5 million to 2 million distinct CDR3 sequences, roughly 49% recorded once.

V and J are TRBV7-9 and TRBJ2-5; perhaps TRBD1 as D (5 bases). The TCR originated in a woman aged 35 to 49 in good health. The material sequenced was blood. CDR3 residues: CASSLEGRRGQETQYF. In DNA, the CDR3 is TGTGCCAGCAGCTTAGAGGGTAGAAGGGGACAAGAGACCCAGTACTTC.